This TCR beta chain derives from a study of metastatic and nonmetastatic thyroid tumors. Until they underwent thyroid surgery, no patient had received any treatment. Looked up from germline, CDR1 is WSHSY and CDR2 is SAAADI. This CDR3 is 16 amino acids long. Deletions cut 6 bases from V and 5 bases from J, with 22 bases between. TCRdb re-called clones via MiXCR from the PCR reads. The table has 20,000 to 25,000 clones, 20% to 25% seen once; the top ten hold less than 4.5%. The sequenced material came from adjacent normal tissue. This chain connects TRBV10-2 to TRBJ1-1; D call uncertain. This clonotype was sampled from a female donor with papillary thyroid cancer or a benign thyroid nodule (not recorded which). Some clones in this sample may be carry-over from other donors' samples. The CDR3 DNA sequence: TGCGCCAGCAGCTCCTACACGGGTTTCGGTGTTACTGAAGCTTTCTTT. This gives the protein CASSSYTGFGVTEAFF.